This T cell receptor beta chain was captured by sequencing in a study of T cells in Graves' hyperthyroidism and ophthalmopathy. Study-level points and caveats: Onset of ophthalmopathy came a median 6.5 months after the model predicted it. A model of 13 V-J pairs discriminated ophthalmopathy from stable hyperthyroidism.

From RNA transcripts, TCR beta CDR3 regions were amplified. HTBI primers were employed in a first-round RT-PCR of the TCR CDR3. TCRdb re-called the multiplex PCR reads through MiXCR, storing one row per CDR3 protein. The data hold 20,000 to 30,000 distinct CDR3 sequences, with under 55% observed a single time. The V and J ends lost 11 bases and 0 bases, in that order; junction bases with no gene match: 13. Germline V gene data show CDR1 as MGHRA and CDR2 as YSYEKL. The CDR3 has 16 residues. The table lists this clonotype with many counts. The antigen is undetermined. Across 18 months, stable Graves' hyperthyroidism was marked by no progression to ophthalmopathy. Those with hyperthyroidism were 18 to 65 years old, newly diagnosed, and ill for under 2 months.

The sequence derives from a young woman with Graves' hyperthyroidism. This chain links TRBV4-1 with TRBJ1-2, with 9 positions matching TRBD1. Material: blood. CDR3 residues: CASRGDRDPSNYGYTF. The CDR3 DNA reads as TGCGCCTCCCGGGGGGACAGGGATCCCTCTAACTATGGCTACACCTTC.